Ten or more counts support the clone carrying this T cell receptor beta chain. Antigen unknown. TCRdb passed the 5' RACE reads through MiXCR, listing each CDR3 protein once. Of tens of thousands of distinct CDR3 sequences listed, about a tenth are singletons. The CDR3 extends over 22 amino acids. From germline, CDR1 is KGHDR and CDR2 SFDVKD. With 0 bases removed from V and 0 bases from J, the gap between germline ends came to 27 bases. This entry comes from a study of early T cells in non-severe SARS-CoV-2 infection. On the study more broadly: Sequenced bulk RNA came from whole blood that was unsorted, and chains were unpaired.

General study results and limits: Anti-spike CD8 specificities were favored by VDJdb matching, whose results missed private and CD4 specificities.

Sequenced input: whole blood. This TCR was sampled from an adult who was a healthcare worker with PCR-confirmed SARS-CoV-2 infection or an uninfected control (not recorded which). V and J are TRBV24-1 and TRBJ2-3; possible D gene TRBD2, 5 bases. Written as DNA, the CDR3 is TGTGCCACCAGTGATTTGGGCCCAAGCCTGAAAAAGGAGGACGACAGCACAGATACGCAGTATTTT. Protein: CATSDLGPSLKKEDDSTDTQYF.